This T cell receptor (beta chain) was sequenced in a study of breast tumors, draining lymph nodes, adjacent tissues. Findings and limits, study-wide: That most tumor T cells come from lymph nodes remained unproven. Compared with basal-like, luminal-like tumors shared significantly more repertoire with nontumor tissue. Compared with lymph nodes, tumors were less diverse; compared with nontumor tissue, more.

This clonotype was counted many times. The antigen is undetermined. TCRdb processed the multiplex PCR reads anew with MiXCR; each CDR3 protein has one entry. In the table there are about 130,000 distinct CDR3 sequences, around 20% of which are singletons. The lymph nodes were axillary draining lymph nodes from breast cancer patients. The CDR3 has 14 amino acids. The germline V gene has CDR1 MNHEY and CDR2 SVGAGI. Trimming cost V 2 bases and J 0 bases, with 7 bases left between them. The chain is built from TRBV6-5 and TRBJ2-5; D remains ambiguous. The clonotype was recovered from a female donor with breast cancer. Some clones in this sample may be carry-over from other donors' samples. Material for sequencing was axillary lymph node tissue. In DNA, the CDR3 is TGTGCCAGCAGTTACAGGGCGTACCAAGAGACCCAGTACTTC. Translating gives CASSYRAYQETQYF.